The 20 T cell receptor beta chains below come from one sample, sequenced in a study of blood T cells in healthy people across ages. The use of a sample-barcoded 5' primer and a J-beta primer mix characterized a second PCR of about 7 to 12 cycles. TCRdb re-called the 5' RACE reads through MiXCR, storing one row per CDR3 protein. The sample has some 1.7 million distinct CDR3 sequences; 28% are singletons. The sample was blood. These TCRs come from a woman in her 30s in good health.

The chain has TRBV9 and TRBJ1-1; TRBD1 matches 8 bases. The CDR3 loop spans 15 amino acids. CDR1 is SGDLS and CDR2 is YYNGEE in the germline V gene. The V gene end was trimmed by 7 bases and the J gene end by 5 bases; junction bases not matched to a gene: 13. CDR3: CASGSPDRAGTEAFF. In DNA, the CDR3 is TGTGCCAGCGGCTCGCCGGACAGGGCGGGGACTGAAGCTTTCTTT.

The table lists this clonotype with a few counts. The chain joins TRBV5-1 to TRBJ2-5; D possibly corresponds to TRBD2 (6 bases). The germline V gene encodes CDR1 SGHRS and CDR2 YFSETQ. Trimming shortened V by 4 bases and J by 5 bases, and 21 bases separated the two germline ends. The CDR3 contains 16 residues. The CDR3 loop reads CASSVRRDSVRETQYF. CDR3 DNA: TGCGCCAGCAGCGTACGTCGGGACTCGGTTCGGGAGACCCAGTACTTC.

This clonotype was detected a few times. CDR3 sequence reads: CSARDNLGANVLTF. The CDR3 bases are TGCAGTGCTAGAGATAACCTGGGGGCCAACGTCCTGACTTTC. J is TRBJ2-6 and V is TRBV20-1; no firm D call. The CDR3 length is 14 residues. The germline V gene encodes CDR1 DFQATT and CDR2 SNEGSKA (reference sequence). V dropped 0 bases and J dropped 4 bases, with 7 bases sitting between them.

This clonotype was seen only a few times. The chain employs TRBV10-3 and TRBJ1-1; D uncertain. The CDR3 consists of 13 residues. Per germline, CDR1 ENHRY and CDR2 SYGVKD. Trimming shortened V by 8 bases and J by 0 bases, and 10 bases separated the two germline ends. The CDR3 reads CAIGENMNTEAFF. The DNA for the CDR3 is TGTGCCATCGGGGAGAACATGAACACTGAAGCTTTCTTT.

This clonotype was counted only a few times. The chain recombines TRBV6-5 with TRBJ1-1, with 10 bases matching TRBD1. CDR3 length: 15 amino acids. J lost 5 bases, V lost 5 bases, and 8 bases had no gene match. Germline CDR1 is MNHEY and CDR2 is SVGAGI. Here the CDR3 reads CASSRAGTGVTEAFF. In nucleotides, the CDR3 is TGTGCCAGCAGTCGAGCCGGGACAGGGGTAACTGAAGCTTTCTTT.

This chain connects TRBV12-3 or TRBV12-4 to TRBJ2-2; 7 nucleotides align to TRBD1. The CDR3 has 13 amino acids. V was pared by 5 bases and J by 6 bases, with 3 bases of the junction left unmatched. The DNA for the CDR3 is TGTGCCAGCAGTAGGGACAGCCCCGGGGAGCTGTTTTTT. Amino acids: CASSRDSPGELFF.

The V call is TRBV20-1, the J call TRBJ1-2; 7 bases map to TRBD1. The CDR3 runs to 15 residues. J gave up 2 bases and V 5 bases, and 11 bases lay outside the gene matches. CDR1 DFQATT and CDR2 SNEGSKA come from the germline V gene (reference sequence). The CDR3 reads CSASYSGGKNYGYTF. In DNA, the CDR3 is TGCAGTGCTTCTTACTCAGGGGGGAAAAACTATGGCTACACCTTC.

This clonotype was observed a handful of times. The chain uses TRBV28 and TRBJ2-2, with 7 bases lining up with TRBD2. The junction had 5 bases not matched to a gene; V was cut back by 3 bases and J by 4 bases. The CDR3 is made up of 15 amino acids. CDR1 and CDR2 from the germline V gene are MDHEN and SYDVKM. The chain's CDR3 is CASSLGRAATGELFF. The CDR3, as DNA: TGTGCCAGCAGTTTGGGGAGGGCTGCCACCGGGGAGCTGTTTTTT.

V gene TRBV5-5 combines with J gene TRBJ2-1; 12 nucleotides agree with TRBD1. V was clipped by 3 bases and J by 10 bases; unmatched bases: 5. The germline V gene encodes CDR1 SGHKS and CDR2 YYEKEE (reference sequence). The CDR3 is made up of 14 amino acids. CDR3 in amino acids: CASSSGTGGREQFF. CDR3 in DNA: TGTGCCAGCAGCTCCGGGACAGGGGGCCGCGAGCAGTTCTTC.

At least ten counts were recorded for this clonotype. The chain is built from TRBV28 and TRBJ1-2; 9 bases agree with TRBD1. Germline V gives CDR1 MDHEN, CDR2 SYDVKM. After removal of 10 bases from V and 2 bases from J, the junction contained 5 bases not matched to a gene. The CDR3 contains 13 residues. CDR3 residues: CATLTGGNYGYTF. The CDR3, as DNA: TGTGCCACCCTGACAGGGGGGAACTATGGCTACACCTTC.

This clonotype was counted between two and nine times. V gene TRBV20-1 combines with J gene TRBJ1-1; D possibly corresponds to TRBD1 (6 bases). Trimming stripped 0 bases from V and 10 bases from J, with 12 bases between. The CDR3 consists of 12 residues. Per germline, CDR1 DFQATT and CDR2 SNEGSKA (reference sequence). The CDR3 spells CSARDRGGIAFF. DNA of the CDR3: TGCAGTGCTAGAGATCGGGGGGGCATAGCTTTCTTT.

This clonotype was detected ten times or more. For the CDR3, the DNA is TGTGCCAGCAGCTTAATTGGGCGGGGACAGGGCGAGACCCAGTACTTC. Amino acid sequence: CASSLIGRGQGETQYF. The chain recombines TRBV7-2 with TRBJ2-5; 9 nucleotides align to TRBD1. V dropped 2 bases and J dropped 5; count of bases not matched to a gene: 9. Germline V gene lookup returns CDR1 SGHTA and CDR2 FQGNSA. The CDR3 spans 16 residues.

The rearrangement joins TRBV25-1 to TRBJ2-7; D ambiguous. Per the germline V gene, CDR1 is MGHDK and CDR2 is SYGVNS. V gave up 3 bases and J gave up 2 bases, with 8 bases separating them. The CDR3 has 13 residues. The CDR3 protein is CASSDPVTYEQYF. In DNA form, the CDR3 reads TGTGCCAGCAGTGATCCGGTCACCTACGAGCAGTACTTC.

This clonotype was found a few times. The chain's CDR3 is CASSLEIGGGTVNEQYF. CDR3 nucleotides: TGTGCCAGCAGCTTAGAGATCGGCGGGGGTACCGTCAATGAGCAGTACTTC. V usage is TRBV11-2 and J usage is TRBJ2-7; 7 nucleotides line up with TRBD2. Germline lookup yields CDR1 SGHAT and CDR2 FQNNGV. With V trimmed by 0 bases and J by 7 bases, 15 bases remained unmatched. The CDR3 is 17 amino acids.

Notes on this clonotype: A clone one base away is much larger, so this may be a read error. The chain carries TRBV29-1 and TRBJ2-1; 11 nucleotides agree with TRBD1. CDR1 and CDR2 (germline): SQVTM, ANQGSEA. J was trimmed by 7 bases and V by 4 bases; bases with no gene match: 6. This CDR3 contains 14 residues. Written as DNA, the CDR3 is TGCAGCGTTGTTGGGGACAGGGGGATGAATGAGCAGTTCTTC. This codes for CSVVGDRGMNEQFF.

The chain is built from TRBV7-9 and TRBJ1-2; TRBD1 might be the D (6 bases). CDR1 is SEHNR and CDR2 is FQNEAQ in the germline V gene (reference sequence). Trimming pared 0 bases from V and 8 bases from J, leaving 13 bases between. The CDR3 runs 14 residues. The CDR3 DNA reads as TGTGCCAGCAGCTTAGCTACGTTCGGGGGCGGCTACACCTTC. Protein product: CASSLATFGGGYTF.

This clonotype has just a few counts. The genes are TRBV6-5 and TRBJ2-7, with D tentatively TRBD1 or TRBD2 (6 bases each). V was cut by 1 base and J by 3 bases, with 10 bases left in between. The CDR3 totals 14 residues. Germline lookup yields CDR1 MNHEY and CDR2 SVGAGI. The CDR3 is CASSYWGASYEQYF. CDR3 sequence (DNA): TGTGCCAGCAGTTACTGGGGGGCAAGCTACGAGCAGTACTTC.

The chain employs TRBV20-1 and TRBJ1-5; D not resolved. The CDR3 extends over 14 amino acids. The germline V gene has CDR1 DFQATT and CDR2 SNEGSKA (reference sequence). Trimming left V 0 bases short and J 4 bases short, with 10 bases between. The CDR3 loop is CSARDRRENQPQHF. The CDR3 bases are TGCAGTGCTAGAGATCGGCGGGAAAATCAGCCCCAGCATTTT.

Ten or more counts support this clonotype. This chain links TRBV7-6 with TRBJ1-5; D is unclear. Trimming shortened V by 3 bases and J by 7 bases, and 10 bases separated the two germline ends. CDR1 and CDR2 (germline): SGHVS, FNYEAQ. CDR3 length: 13 amino acids. The CDR3 bases are TGTGCCAGCAGCTTGGATTCCGGGCAGCCCCAGCATTTT. Translating it yields CASSLDSGQPQHF.

V usage is TRBV29-1 and J usage is TRBJ2-7; TRBD1 matches at 9 bases. The J call could be wrong; TRBJ2-5 is a better fit for the DNA end. The CDR3 covers 15 residues. The germline gives CDR1 SQVTM, CDR2 ANQGSEA. The CDR3 nucleotides are TGCAGCGTTGAAGACCGGGGGACAGGGCTAGAGACCCAGTACTTC. Its protein product is CSVEDRGTGLETQYF.